One T cell receptor (beta chain) is described in this entry. This clone appeared a single time. No cognate antigen has been identified for it. The input lacks base qualities; no much larger clone sits a single base away. The entry originates in a study of cytomegalovirus exposure and HLA in healthy donors (dated by TCRdb to about 2017). As for the study more broadly: The approximately 710 repertoires of the first cohort and the approximately 110 validation repertoires were produced on the same platform, according to a later analysis. The aim of the study was to test whether cataloging public T cell receptors could identify signatures of past pathogen exposure. A separate validation cohort of about 110 different subjects was used in addition to the approximately 700-subject first cohort. High-throughput TCR immunosequencing, statistical association of individual TCRs with disease status, and machine learning were combined to predict cytomegalovirus infection status. Results the study describes overall, beyond this receptor: A later analysis had no HLA typing for the validation cohort, so co-occurrence there was scored across all 110 or so repertoires. The classifier was reported to diagnose cytomegalovirus status with high specificity and sensitivity in both the original and validation cohorts. According to the authors, the approach could potentially be generalized to other disease states and immunological phenotypes. The study listed approximately 160 TCR beta chains as associated with cytomegalovirus. Three of the identified cytomegalovirus-associated TCR beta chains were confirmed in vitro to be specific for cytomegalovirus antigens. A later analysis found that TCRs clustered in the first cohort also tended to co-occur in the roughly 120 validation repertoires, with 94% of cluster scores above 0. Most TCR sequences were seen in very few donors, while some public TCRs were found in many individuals.

Reading from cysteine to phenylalanine, the CDR3 counts 14 amino acids. Only the CDR3 portion is preserved as DNA: 42 bases, with reading frame beginning at the first base. V is shortened by 1 base, J by 8 bases, and the region joining them spans 14 bases. According to the germline V gene (reference sequence), CDR1 reads LNHDA and CDR2 reads SQIVND. Separate from the approximately 700-subject first cohort, the validation cohort of 120 subjects was the group to which the donors belonged. To prepare the library, the immunoSEQ multiplex PCR assay was applied. On the study's bioinformatics: To diagnose cytomegalovirus status from the catalog of TCR beta chain sequences, a statistical classification framework was built. The table comes from immuneACCESS by way of TCRdb, which keeps in-frame sequences with V and J called. Part of the clones is missing from these tables; in studies checked, under half for an unresolved V gene and the rest for unknown reasons. The V and J calls and clone size are taken from that table; D and trimming were inferred from the DNA. Recorded for this sample are about 190,000 clones; about 86% of them occurred a single time. The ten largest account for 2.5% to 3% of the sample.

The rearrangement combines TRBV19 with TRBJ1-2; the D gene is possibly TRBD1, with 6 bases matching. The sample consisted of PBMCs. This clonotype was sampled from a woman between 18 and 29 years old in good health and CMV-seropositive. The sequenced DNA is TGTGCCAGTAGTATAGCACAGGGTTTAATCGGCTACACCTTC. Translated, this is CASSIAQGLIGYTF.